This TCR beta chain was retrieved from a study of blood T cells in healthy people across ages. Regarding the study as a whole: Older age went with lower TCR beta diversity per million T cells, in a roughly linear way.

CDR3 length: 14 residues. V lost 5 bases and J lost 1; bases outside the gene matches: 3. The germline gives CDR1 SQVTM, CDR2 ANQGSEA. Then a second PCR, running about 6 to 12 cycles, was carried out with a sample-barcoded 5' primer and a J-beta primer mix. Via MiXCR, TCRdb re-called the 5' RACE reads, giving one row per CDR3 protein. The sample includes around 520,000 distinct CDR3 sequences, 25% to 35% of them seen just once. This clonotype was found a few times. Its target is unknown. These data also formed part of another study, on T cells of mothers and their children. As reported in that work: Researchers put all of the extracted RNA into cDNA synthesis, using around 1.5 ug per 15 ul.

The chain links TRBV29-1 to TRBJ2-3, with TRBD2 matching over 10 bases. Sequenced: blood. The TCR originated in a boy aged 2-15 years in good health. CDR3 nucleotide sequence: TGCAGCGTTCCTGGGACTAGCGGCACAGATACGCAGTATTTT. This translates into CSVPGTSGTDTQYF.